This T cell receptor (beta chain) derives from a study of T-cell reconstitution after alpha-beta-depleted transplantation in children. Study-level findings and limits: The main origin of T-cell counts and diversity one year after transplant was newly produced T cells.

The germline V gene encodes CDR1 SQVTM and CDR2 ANQGSEA. V lost 6 bases, J lost 6 bases, and 20 bases lay in between. The CDR3 totals 14 residues. This clonotype was observed a handful of times. The antigen remains unidentified. Unique molecular identifiers were incorporated when the TCRbeta library was constructed. In TCRdb, the PCR reads were re-called with MiXCR into one record per CDR3 protein. The sample consists of about 540,000 distinct CDR3 sequences, 25% to 30% of them appearing once. The clonotype comes from a boy under two years old with Wiskott-Aldrich syndrome, due to receive a stem cell transplant. V and J are TRBV29-1 and TRBJ1-2, with D possibly being TRBD1 (5 bases). The sample in question was PBMCs, obtained before TCRalphabeta/CD19-depleted stem cell transplant. This chain's CDR3 is CSVARDRQGHGYTF. The CDR3, as DNA: TGCAGCGTGGCTAGAGATCGGCAGGGCCATGGCTACACCTTC.